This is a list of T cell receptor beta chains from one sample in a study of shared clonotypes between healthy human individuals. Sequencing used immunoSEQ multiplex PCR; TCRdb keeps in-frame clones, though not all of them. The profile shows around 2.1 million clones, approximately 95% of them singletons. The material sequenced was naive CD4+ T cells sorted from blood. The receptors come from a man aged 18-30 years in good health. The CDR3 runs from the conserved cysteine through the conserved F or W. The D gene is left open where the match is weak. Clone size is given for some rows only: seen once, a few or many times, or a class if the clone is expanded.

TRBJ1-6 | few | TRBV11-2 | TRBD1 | CASSFPGTGSSPLHF | TGTGCCAGCAGCTTCCCCGGGACAGGGTCTTCACCCCTCCACTTT
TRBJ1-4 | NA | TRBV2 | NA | CASSEAGSTNEKLFF | TGTGCCAGCAGTGAAGCCGGATCAACTAATGAAAAACTGTTTTTT
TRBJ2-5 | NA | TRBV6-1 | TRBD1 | CASSAQGASETQYF | TGTGCCAGCAGTGCACAGGGGGCGTCGGAGACCCAGTACTTC
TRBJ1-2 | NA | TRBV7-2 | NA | CASSLEAGAAGYTF | TGTGCCAGCAGCTTAGAAGCAGGGGCGGCTGGCTACACCTTC
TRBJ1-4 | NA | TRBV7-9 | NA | CASESNEKLFF | TGTGCCAGCGAGTCCAATGAAAAACTGTTTTTT
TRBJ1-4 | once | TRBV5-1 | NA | CASSPQTTNEKLFF | TGCGCCAGCAGCCCCCAAACAACTAATGAAAAACTGTTTTTT
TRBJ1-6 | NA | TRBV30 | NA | CAWSRGRDSSYNSPLHF | TGTGCCTGGAGCCGAGGCCGGGATAGCTCCTATAATTCACCCCTCCACTTT
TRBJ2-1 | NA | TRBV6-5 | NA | CASRRSSVPNEQFF | TGTGCCAGCAGACGATCCAGCGTCCCTAATGAGCAGTTCTTC
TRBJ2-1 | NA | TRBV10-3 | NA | CAIAQGADNEQFF | TGTGCCATAGCCCAAGGGGCCGACAATGAGCAGTTCTTC
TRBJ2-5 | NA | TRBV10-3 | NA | CAISESGVFGETQYF | TGTGCCATCAGTGAGTCCGGGGTATTTGGGGAGACCCAGTACTTC
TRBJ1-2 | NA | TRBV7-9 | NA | CASSLAREGNYGYTF | TGTGCCAGCAGCTTAGCGAGGGAAGGGAACTATGGCTACACCTTC
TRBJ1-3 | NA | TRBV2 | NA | CASISWNGNTIYF | TGTGCCAGCATCTCTTGGAACGGAAACACCATATATTTT
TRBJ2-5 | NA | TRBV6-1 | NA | CASRFFGGETQYF | TGTGCCAGCAGGTTTTTTGGGGGGGAGACCCAGTACTTC
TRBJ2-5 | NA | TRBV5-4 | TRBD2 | CASSLPGTSGSETQYF | TGTGCCAGCAGCTTGCCCGGGACTAGCGGGAGTGAGACCCAGTACTTC
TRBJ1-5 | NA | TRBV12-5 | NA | CASGLVPGQRYSNQPQHF | TGTGCTAGTGGTTTGGTACCCGGACAGAGGTATAGCAATCAGCCCCAGCATTTT
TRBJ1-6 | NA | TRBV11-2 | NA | CASSLGGGGSPLHF | TGTGCCAGCAGCTTAGGCGGGGGAGGCTCACCCCTCCACTTT
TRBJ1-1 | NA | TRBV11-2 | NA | CASSFSRTEAFF | TGTGCCAGCAGCTTCTCCCGCACTGAAGCTTTCTTT
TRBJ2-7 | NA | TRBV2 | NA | CASSEGGREQYF | TGTGCCAGCAGTGAAGGAGGGCGCGAGCAGTACTTC
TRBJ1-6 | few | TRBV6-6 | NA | CASSLSQQGSPLHF | TGTGCCAGCAGTTTAAGCCAGCAGGGTTCACCCCTCCACTTT
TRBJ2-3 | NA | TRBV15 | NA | CATSISGTDTQYF | TGTGCCACCAGCATCTCAGGCACAGATACGCAGTATTTT
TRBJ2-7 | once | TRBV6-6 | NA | CASSYAGSSYEQYF | TGTGCCAGCAGTTACGCGGGGAGCTCCTACGAGCAGTACTTC
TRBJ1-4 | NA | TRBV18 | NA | CASSPRQPGQINEKLFF | TGTGCCAGCTCACCACGTCAACCGGGACAAATAAATGAAAAACTGTTTTTT
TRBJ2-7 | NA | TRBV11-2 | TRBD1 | CASTRRGTGIDEQYF | TGTGCCAGCACCCGACGGGGGACAGGGATCGACGAGCAGTACTTC
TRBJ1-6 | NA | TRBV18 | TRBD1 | CASSLHPGQRNSPLHF | TGTGCCAGCTCACTTCATCCGGGACAGAGAAATTCACCCCTCCACTTT
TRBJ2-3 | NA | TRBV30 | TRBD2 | CAWTLRGLAGGLRTDTQYF | TGTGCCTGGACCCTTCGGGGACTAGCGGGGGGGCTACGCACAGATACGCAGTATTTT
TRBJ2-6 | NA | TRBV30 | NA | CAWTPSGANVLTF | TGTGCCTGGACTCCCTCTGGGGCCAACGTCCTGACTTTC
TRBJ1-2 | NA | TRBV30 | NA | CAWSVSNSGFDYGYTF | TGTGCCTGGAGTGTATCAAACTCCGGGTTTGACTATGGCTACACCTTC
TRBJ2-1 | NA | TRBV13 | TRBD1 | CASSRRTGSIMSSYNEQFF | TGTGCCAGCAGCCGTCGGACAGGGTCCATTATGAGCTCCTACAATGAGCAGTTCTTC
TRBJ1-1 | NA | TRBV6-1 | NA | CASSVRGLTEAFF | TGTGCCAGCAGTGTAAGGGGACTCACTGAAGCTTTCTTT
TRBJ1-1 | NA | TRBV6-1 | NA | CASSGTKNTEAFF | TGTGCCAGCAGTGGCACAAAGAACACTGAAGCTTTCTTT
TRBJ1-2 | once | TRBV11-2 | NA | CASSLWNRADGYTF | TGTGCCAGCAGCTTGTGGAACAGGGCCGATGGCTACACCTTC
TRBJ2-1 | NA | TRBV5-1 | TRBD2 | CASSPGLAGFYNEQFF | TGCGCCAGCAGCCCGGGACTAGCGGGCTTCTACAATGAGCAGTTCTTC
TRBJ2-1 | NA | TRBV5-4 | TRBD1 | CASSLSRTGMNEQFF | TGTGCCAGCAGCTTGTCCCGGACAGGGATGAATGAGCAGTTCTTC
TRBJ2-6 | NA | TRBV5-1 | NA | CASSLEGANVLTF | TGCGCCAGCAGCTTGGAAGGGGCCAACGTCCTGACTTTC
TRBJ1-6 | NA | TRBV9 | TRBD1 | CASSRGTGVNNSPLHF | TGTGCCAGCAGCCGCGGGACAGGGGTAAATAATTCACCCCTCCACTTT
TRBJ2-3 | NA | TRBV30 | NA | CAWKGWSRADTQYF | TGTGCCTGGAAAGGATGGTCAAGGGCCGATACGCAGTATTTT
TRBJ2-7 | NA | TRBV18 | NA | CASSPVNSGTSYEQYF | TGTGCCAGCTCACCAGTTAATTCGGGAACCTCCTACGAGCAGTACTTC
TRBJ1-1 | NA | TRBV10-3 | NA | CAISEEQVNTEAFF | TGTGCCATCAGTGAAGAACAGGTGAACACTGAAGCTTTCTTT
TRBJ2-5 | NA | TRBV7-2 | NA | CASSRGGAETQYF | TGTGCCAGCAGCCGCGGCGGAGCAGAGACCCAGTACTTC
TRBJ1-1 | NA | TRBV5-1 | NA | CASSSEFQGLAFF | TGCGCCAGCAGCTCCGAATTTCAGGGTTTGGCTTTCTTT
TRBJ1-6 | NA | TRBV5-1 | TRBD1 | CASSLGQGQSPLHF | TGCGCCAGCAGCTTGGGACAGGGACAGTCACCCCTCCACTTT
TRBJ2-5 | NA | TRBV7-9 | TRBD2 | CASSLGEGLFQETQYF | TGTGCCAGCAGCTTAGGGGAGGGGTTATTCCAAGAGACCCAGTACTTC
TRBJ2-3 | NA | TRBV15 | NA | CATSRRGPDTQYF | TGTGCCACCAGCAGGAGGGGCCCAGATACGCAGTATTTT
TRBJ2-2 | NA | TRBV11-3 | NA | CASSPTLTNTGELFF | TGTGCCAGCAGCCCAACACTTACGAACACCGGGGAGCTGTTTTTT
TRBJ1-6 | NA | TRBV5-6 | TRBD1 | CASSLVGSGGHSPLHF | TGTGCCAGCAGCTTGGTTGGGTCAGGGGGCCATTCACCCCTCCACTTT
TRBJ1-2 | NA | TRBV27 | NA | CASSLGGVEGYTF | TGTGCCAGCAGCCTAGGGGGGGTCGAGGGCTACACCTTC
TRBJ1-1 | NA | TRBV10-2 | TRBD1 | CASSEKRTGGEVAFF | TGCGCCAGCAGTGAAAAAAGGACAGGGGGCGAGGTAGCTTTCTTT
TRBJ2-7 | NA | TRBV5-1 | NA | CASSSSYYEQYF | TGCGCCAGCAGCTCTAGCTATTACGAGCAGTACTTC